Listed below are T cell receptor beta chains from one sample, sequenced in a study of PD-1 blockade in classical Hodgkin lymphoma. Method: immunoSEQ multiplex PCR; TCRdb's copy keeps in-frame clones and lacks some. Altogether 25,000 to 35,000 clones are present, roughly 94% being singletons, with the ten largest covering roughly 2%. Sequenced sample: peripheral blood mononuclear cells (PBMCs). The receptors were sampled from a human donor with classical Hodgkin lymphoma. CDR3s leave out the opening cysteine and the closing phenylalanine or tryptophan.

V: TRBV5-8
CDR3: ASFLSGSLYNEQF

V: TRBV5-1
CDR3: ASSLVGDLGQY

V: TRBV7-2
CDR3: ASSLRGTGEETQY

V: TRBV7-3
CDR3: ASSLTGVGDYEQY

V: TRBV2
CDR3: AGGQANEKLF

V: TRBV10-1
CDR3: ASSETLAGYSADTQY

V: TRBV2
CDR3: ASSGRNTEAF

V: TRBV5-6
CDR3: ASSLFSAYPTYEQY

V: TRBV6-5
CDR3: ASSPGEKLF

V: TRBV7-6
CDR3: ASSLGPASGNTIY

V: TRBV5-6
CDR3: ASSFGTGWNEQF

V: TRBV5-5
CDR3: ASSPEAIANYGYT

V: TRBV6-5
CDR3: ASRRLAYNEQF

V: TRBV6-5
CDR3: ASSRQATYEQY

V: TRBV5-1
CDR3: ASSRMGRMNTEAF

V: TRBV5-4
CDR3: ASSFATGERYGYT

V: TRBV9
CDR3: ASSVYGGGYAYNEQF

V: TRBV5-6
CDR3: ASSLIGVSTDTQY

V: TRBV7-2
CDR3: ASSNGMPLPNEQF

V: TRBV11-2
CDR3: ASSATAPSGRARETQY

V: TRBV19
CDR3: ASSSRVPLSYNEQF

V: TRBV16
CDR3: ASSRERGGDEKLF

V: TRBV5-1
CDR3: ASSFMGASQPQH

V: TRBV5-4
CDR3: ASSLRSTGLGYT

V: TRBV27
CDR3: ASSLFETGETTEAF

V: TRBV6-5
CDR3: ASSPGDGYGYT

V: TRBV5-6
CDR3: ASSRKGGKSYNEQF

V: TRBV6-6
CDR3: ASRIGPPRDTEAF

V: TRBV28
CDR3: ASSLMRQGGEQF

V: TRBV6-6
CDR3: ASSYYFGAEAF

V: TRBV28
CDR3: ASSLLVREGELF

V: TRBV7-9
CDR3: ASSPAQGNGYT

V: TRBV11-2
CDR3: ASSLDPGTYTEAF

V: TRBV4-1
CDR3: ASSQPFTGKNGYT

V: TRBV19
CDR3: ASSIIAGGAGTEAF

V: TRBV11-2
CDR3: ASTLAGGGSNQPQH

V: TRBV4-1
CDR3: ASSQPTASGGGNTQY

V: TRBV7-6
CDR3: ASSLGMGTGELF

V: TRBV29-1
CDR3: SVGDYEQY

V: TRBV7-6
CDR3: ASSLSGTSGGAGYAYNEQF

V: TRBV5-1
CDR3: ASSLNLPPADGYT

V: TRBV11-2
CDR3: ASSRRQGAPSTDTQY

V: TRBV7-9
CDR3: ASSLKMNNSPLH

V: TRBV6-5
CDR3: ASFGLAGERYEQY

V: TRBV27
CDR3: ASSLWSGALEQY

V: TRBV30
CDR3: AWSLQGGTEAF

V: TRBV19
CDR3: ASNRGAKETQY

V: TRBV7-8
CDR3: ASSWLERTGAYEQY

V: TRBV30
CDR3: AWSGQGYGYT

V: TRBV7-2
CDR3: ASSLVWDRGFRNSPLH

V: TRBV9
CDR3: ASSETGTGVKGDEQY

V: TRBV5-4
CDR3: ASSYLQGYEQF

V: TRBV5-1
CDR3: ASSPPGTGRNEKLF

V: TRBV5-5
CDR3: ASSLGPGGRKTDTQY

V: TRBV19
CDR3: ASSMTDSAYEQY

V: TRBV6-5
CDR3: ASQTGTGNEKLF